This T cell receptor (beta chain) was recorded in a study of shared T cell receptors in the human thymus. Profiling relied on immunoSEQ multiplex PCR, and the TCRdb table lists in-frame clones only, not all of them. The profile shows hundreds of thousands of clones, over 75% of them singletons. V lost 0 bases and J lost 2, with 12 bases in between. The CDR3 has 15 residues. Germline V gene lookup returns CDR1 SGHRS and CDR2 YFSETQ. These data were also reused for a study on human thymus T cells. That paper adds: Immunologically healthy infants in Finland undergoing congenital heart defect surgery were the donors. In corrective heart surgery, resections were taken, and these provided the thymus tissue. Seemingly biased V and J gene usage marked thymic and blood repertoires. Overlap was high between thymic repertoires from unrelated individuals, as reported in related research.

The chain couples TRBV5-1 to TRBJ2-7; maybe TRBD1 (6 bases). Sample: thymocytes. The receptor's source is a girl less than two years old with a congenital heart defect. The CDR3 here is CASSLEGDKAYEQYF. The CDR3, as DNA: TGCGCCAGCAGCTTGGAGGGGGACAAAGCCTACGAGCAGTACTTC.